This TCR beta chain stems from a study of shared clonotypes between healthy human individuals. Study summary: Three CD4 naive, three CD4 memory, two CD8 naive and one CD8 memory plate were used per donor. Study observations and caveats: The small donor group covered limited genetic and exposure diversity.

Of note for this clone: Its antigen is still unknown.

An assay was performed, and its level was deep. Method: immunoSEQ multiplex PCR; TCRdb's copy keeps in-frame clones and lacks some. Of approximately 2.5 million clones detected, 90% to 95% appear once; the ten largest clones hold about 0.13%. This receptor was taken from a man between 18 and 35 years old in good health. Sequencing was performed on naive CD4+ T cells sorted from blood. Subset denoted: CD45RA+ positively selected.

The DNA for the CDR3 is TGTGCCAGCACTTCATCGTTGGGTTCTCCCAAGTACTTC. It specifies CASTSSLGSPKYF. The chain recombines TRBV27 with TRBJ2-7, with D unclear. V lost 7 bases and J 11 bases, leaving 21 bases between the germline ends. Germline CDR1 and CDR2: MNHEY and SMNVEV (reference sequence). The CDR3 is made up of 13 amino acids.